This T cell receptor (beta chain) comes out of a study of blood T cell repertoires in COVID-19. Across the whole study: The study drew acute and convalescent COVID-19 samples from the United States, Italy and Spain. The analysed material was cDNA or gDNA that came from T cells, B-cell-depleted T cells, or PBMCs.

Original handling: The assay estimated nucleated cells by amplifying reference gene primers. Only in-frame clones appear in the TCRdb table, and some are missing; sequencing was by immunoSEQ multiplex PCR. V and J calls and clone size are as listed in that table; D and trimming were resolved from the DNA. The sample has roughly 330,000 clones, approximately 88% seen once. Unmatched junction bases numbered 16, after V lost 7 bases and J lost 7 bases. CDR3 length: 16 residues. The germline V gene encodes CDR1 MRHNA and CDR2 SNTAGT. The genes are TRBV6-4 and TRBJ2-1; 7 nucleotides align to TRBD2. The receptor comes from a woman in her fifties or sixties with active or convalescent COVID-19. Sequencing was carried out using peripheral blood. DNA for the CDR3: TGTGCCAGCATTCTGACTAGCTCACTTCATTATAATGAGCAGTTCTTC. As protein: CASILTSSLHYNEQFF.